The T cell receptor (beta chain) described here comes from a study of neurological immune-mediated disorders. CDR1 ENHRY and CDR2 SYGVKD come from the germline V gene. The CDR3 has 15 residues. Between the trimmed V and J ends, which lost 6 bases and 1 base, there was a span of 13 bases. By frequency in the sample, this clonotype is medium-sized. 2 million unsorted PBMCs were stored in RNAlater at -80 °C before RNA extraction. From 15-18 subjects, over 170 million TCR-beta sequences were obtained in each sequencing run. TCRdb fed the 5' RACE reads into MiXCR, producing one record per CDR3 protein. This sample has approximately 36,000 distinct CDR3 sequences; roughly 15% occur once, and the top ten carry 20% to 30%.

This chain uses TRBV10-3 with TRBJ2-1; no clear D gene. The TCR comes from a woman between 50 and 59 years old with HTLV-1-associated myelopathy (HAM/TSP). The sequenced material came from PBMCs. The CDR3 sequence: CAISLDKGSYNEQFF. CDR3 sequence (DNA): TGTGCCATCAGCCTAGACAAGGGATCCTACAATGAGCAGTTCTTC.